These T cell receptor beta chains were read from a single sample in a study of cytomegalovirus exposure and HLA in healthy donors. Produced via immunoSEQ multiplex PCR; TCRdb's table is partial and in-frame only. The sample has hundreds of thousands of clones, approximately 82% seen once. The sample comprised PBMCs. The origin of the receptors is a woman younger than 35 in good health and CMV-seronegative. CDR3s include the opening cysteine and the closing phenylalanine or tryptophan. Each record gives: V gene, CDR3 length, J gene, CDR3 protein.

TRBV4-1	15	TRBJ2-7	CASSQDSRGQYEQYF
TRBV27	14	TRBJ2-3	CASSWGASTDTQYF
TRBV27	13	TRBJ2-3	CASSDRNTDTQYF
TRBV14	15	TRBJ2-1	CASSPGGSREFVQFF
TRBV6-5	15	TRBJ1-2	CASSIYGTDNYGYTF
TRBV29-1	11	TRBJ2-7	CSVEVEAIKRF
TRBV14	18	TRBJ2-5	CASSSRYGSGIPKETQYF
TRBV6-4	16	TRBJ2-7	CASSYRGLAGVGEQYF
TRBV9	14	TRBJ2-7	CASSVSPQSYEQYF
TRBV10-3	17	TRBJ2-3	CAISETQRGIPSDTQYF
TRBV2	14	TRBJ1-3	CASSEWGSGNTIYF
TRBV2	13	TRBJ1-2	CASSEAGSGGYTF
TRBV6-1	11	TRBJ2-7	CASRDNYEQYF